This T cell receptor beta chain was profiled in a study of cytomegalovirus exposure and HLA in healthy donors. Study-wide results and caveats: Segments of the TCR beta V type were, in most cases, productive about 87% or about 30% of the time in an earlier analysis. Many donors shared some public TCRs, even though most TCR sequences were rare. HLA alleles were associated with 15,000 to 20,000 TCR beta sequences in a later analysis at 0.05 false discovery rate.

The CDR3 has 13 amino acids. The junction had 8 bases not matched to a gene; V was cut back by 5 bases and J by 8 bases. Germline loops: CDR1 SGHNT, CDR2 YYREEE (reference sequence). The study ran its PCR with 60 Vbeta and 13 Jbeta primers. Per the original methods: A later analysis tallied tens of millions of unique TCR beta chains, around 9.9 million of them shared. This table comes from immunoSEQ multiplex PCR, and its TCRdb copy is limited to in-frame clones, with some not included. For V, J and clone size, that table is used; D and trimming come from the DNA. The data contain about 130,000 clones, roughly 82% of them singletons. This clone was counted a few times. What it binds is not known.

The receptor comes from a male donor in good health and CMV-seropositive. V usage is TRBV5-4 and J usage is TRBJ1-2, with TRBD1 matching over 8 bases. Sample: PBMCs. The CDR3 sequence is CASSPDRGWGYTF. The CDR3 DNA follows: TGTGCCAGCAGTCCTGACAGGGGATGGGGCTACACCTTC.